Following are 6 T cell receptor beta chains from one sample sequenced in a study of CXCR3-negative and CXCR3-positive naive CD8 T cells. 5' RACE with UMI labels generated the TRB cDNA libraries. One entry per CDR3 protein, without DNA, is what TCRdb gives after re-calling the 5' RACE reads. This sample's clone table lists around 96,000 distinct CDR3 sequences. Specimen: naive CXCR3- CD8+ T cells from blood. Subset reported: CD45RO-CCR7+CD27+CD95- naive CD8+ T cells lacking CXCR3 (TNR3-). These receptors originate from a human donor in good health. Some clones in this sample may be carry-over from other donors' samples.

The V and J genes are TRBV7-2 and TRBJ2-3; TCRdb's assignment of TRBD1 cannot be checked, as there is no DNA. There are 17 residues in the CDR3. Germline CDR1 SGHTA, CDR2 FQGNSA. The CDR3 sequence: CASSLGPRAGSTDTQYF.

The rearrangement joins TRBV12-3 or TRBV12-4 to TRBJ2-5. The CDR3 contains 15 residues. The CDR3 sequence: CASSLNSEYQETQYF.

The V call is TRBV9, the J call TRBJ2-1; TCRdb calls TRBD2, which cannot be checked without DNA. Per the germline V gene, CDR1 is SGDLS and CDR2 is YYNGEE. The CDR3 runs to 14 residues. The CDR3 loop is CASSPSTAGNEQFF.

The chain couples TRBV21-1 to TRBJ2-7; the D call of TRBD1 rests on TCRdb alone, since no DNA is present to check it. TRBV21-1 is given as a pseudogene. The CDR3 length is 15 residues. CDR3 amino acids: CASSNPWEDAVEQYF.

J is TRBJ2-1 and V is TRBV2; TCRdb designates TRBD1, a call that cannot be tested without DNA. The germline V gene encodes CDR1 SNHLY and CDR2 FYNNEI. The CDR3 contains 14 residues. This CDR3 is CASINNLGGNEQFF.

The V and J genes are TRBV20-1 and TRBJ2-3; the D call from TCRdb, TRBD2, cannot be confirmed without DNA. This CDR3 contains 15 residues. From germline, CDR1 is DFQATT and CDR2 SNEGSKA (reference sequence). Here the CDR3 reads CSARDPGLEADTQYF.